This T cell receptor (beta chain) appears in the sequencing data of a study of T cell responses to AZD1222 COVID-19 vaccine. CDR3 size: 15 residues. The germline CDR1 and CDR2 sequences are LNHDA and SQIVND (reference sequence). V gave up 7 bases and J gave up 1 base; unmatched junction bases: 5. Using immunoSEQ multiplex PCR, the repertoire was profiled, and TCRdb retains in-frame clones only, with some absent. The sample holds some 73,000 clones, 89% seen once. The TCR comes from an adult who received the AZD1222 COVID-19 vaccine. V usage is TRBV19 and J usage is TRBJ2-1; TRBD1 agrees at 9 bases. The material was peripheral blood, obtained 28 days after the second AZD1222 dose. CDR3 bases: TGTGCCAGTATCCCGGACAGGGGTTCCTACAATGAGCAGTTCTTC. This encodes CASIPDRGSYNEQFF.